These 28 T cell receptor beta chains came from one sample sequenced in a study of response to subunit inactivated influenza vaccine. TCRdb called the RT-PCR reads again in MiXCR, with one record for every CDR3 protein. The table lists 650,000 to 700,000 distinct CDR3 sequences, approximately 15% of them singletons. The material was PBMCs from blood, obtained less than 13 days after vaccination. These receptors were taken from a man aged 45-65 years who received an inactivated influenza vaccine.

DNA of the CDR3: TGCGCCAGCTCCCTCCTCGGGGACTACGAGCAGTACTTC. It is translated as CASSLLGDYEQYF. This chain joins TRBV5-1 and TRBJ2-7, with a possible D match to TRBD2 (5 bases). Germline V lookup: CDR1 SGHRS, CDR2 YFSETQ. This CDR3 spans 13 amino acids. Trimming removed 7 bases at V and 3 bases at J, with 14 bases between.

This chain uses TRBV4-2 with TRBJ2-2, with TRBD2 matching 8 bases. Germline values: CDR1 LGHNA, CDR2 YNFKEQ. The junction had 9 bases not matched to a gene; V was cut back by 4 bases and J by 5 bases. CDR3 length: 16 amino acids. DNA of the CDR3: TGTGCCAGCAGCCCGGCCTCCGGGAGGGTAACCGGGGAGCTGTTTTTT. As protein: CASSPASGRVTGELFF.

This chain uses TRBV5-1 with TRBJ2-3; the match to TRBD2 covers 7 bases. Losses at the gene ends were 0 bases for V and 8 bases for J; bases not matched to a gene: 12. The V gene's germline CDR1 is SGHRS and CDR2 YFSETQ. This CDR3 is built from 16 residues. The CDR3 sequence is CASSLDPSGDLGTQYF. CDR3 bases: TGCGCCAGCAGCTTGGACCCCAGCGGGGATCTGGGTACGCAGTATTTT.

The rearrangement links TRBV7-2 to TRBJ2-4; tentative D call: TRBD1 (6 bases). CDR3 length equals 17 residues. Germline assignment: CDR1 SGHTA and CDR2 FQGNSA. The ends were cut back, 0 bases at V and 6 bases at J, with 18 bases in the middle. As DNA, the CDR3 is TGTGCCAGCAGCTTAGCGTCGGGACACCAGTCGGGAAACATTCAGTACTTC. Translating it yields CASSLASGHQSGNIQYF. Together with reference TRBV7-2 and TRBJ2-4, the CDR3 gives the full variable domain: GAGVSQSPSNKVTEKGKDVELRCDPISGHTALYWYRQSLGQGLEFLIYFQGNSAPDKSGLPSDRFSAERTGGSVSTLTIQRTQQEDSAVYLCASSLASGHQSGNIQYFGAGTRLSVL.

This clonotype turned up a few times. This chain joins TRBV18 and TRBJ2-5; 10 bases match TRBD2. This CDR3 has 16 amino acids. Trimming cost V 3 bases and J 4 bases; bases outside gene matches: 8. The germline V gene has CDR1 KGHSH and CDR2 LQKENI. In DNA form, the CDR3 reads TGTGCCAGCTCACCCATGACTAGCGGGTCTCTAGAGACCCAGTACTTC. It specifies CASSPMTSGSLETQYF.

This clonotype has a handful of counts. The DNA for the CDR3 is TGTGCCAGCACCTCGACCTCGAACACTGAAGCTTTCTTT. Protein: CASTSTSNTEAFF. This rearrangement joins TRBV7-9 to TRBJ1-1; D remains unclear. CDR3 size: 13 residues. Trimming removed 7 bases from V and 1 base from J, with 10 bases in between. The germline V gene has CDR1 SEHNR and CDR2 FQNEAQ (reference sequence).

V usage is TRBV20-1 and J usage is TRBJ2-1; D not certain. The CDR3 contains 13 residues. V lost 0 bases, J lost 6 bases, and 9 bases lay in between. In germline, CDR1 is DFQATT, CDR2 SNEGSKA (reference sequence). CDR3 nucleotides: TGCAGTGCTAGAGATCTAAACAGCAATGAGCAGTTCTTC. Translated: CSARDLNSNEQFF.

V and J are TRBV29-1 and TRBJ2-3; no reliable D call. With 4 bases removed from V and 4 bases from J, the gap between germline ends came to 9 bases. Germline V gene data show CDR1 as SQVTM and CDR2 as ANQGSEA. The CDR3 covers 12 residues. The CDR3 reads CSVVVGPDTQYF. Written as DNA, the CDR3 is TGCAGCGTTGTGGTGGGCCCAGATACGCAGTATTTT.

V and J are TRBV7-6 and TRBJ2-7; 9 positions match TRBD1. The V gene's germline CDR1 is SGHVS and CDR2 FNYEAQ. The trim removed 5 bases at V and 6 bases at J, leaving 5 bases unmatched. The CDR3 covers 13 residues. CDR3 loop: CASSPGTGTEQYF. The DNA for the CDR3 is TGTGCCAGCAGCCCCGGGACAGGGACCGAGCAGTACTTC.

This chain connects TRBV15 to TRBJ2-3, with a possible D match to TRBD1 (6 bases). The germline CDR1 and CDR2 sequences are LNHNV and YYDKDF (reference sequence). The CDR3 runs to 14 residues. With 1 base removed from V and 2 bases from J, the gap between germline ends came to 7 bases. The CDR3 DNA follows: TGTGCCACCAGCAGAGGGGGGCCCACAGATACGCAGTATTTT. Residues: CATSRGGPTDTQYF.

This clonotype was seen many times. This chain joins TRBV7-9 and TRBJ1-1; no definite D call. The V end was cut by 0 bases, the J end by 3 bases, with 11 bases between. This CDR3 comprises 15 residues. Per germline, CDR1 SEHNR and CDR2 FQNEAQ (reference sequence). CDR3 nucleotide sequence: TGTGCCAGCAGCTTAGCGCGGTCCGGGTACACTGAAGCTTTCTTT. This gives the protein CASSLARSGYTEAFF.

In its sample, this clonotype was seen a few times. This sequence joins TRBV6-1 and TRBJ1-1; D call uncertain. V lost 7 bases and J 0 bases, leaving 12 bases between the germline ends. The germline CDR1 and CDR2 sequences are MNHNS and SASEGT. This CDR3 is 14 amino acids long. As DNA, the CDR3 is TGTGCCAGCATTCAAGGAGCCATGAACACTGAAGCTTTCTTT. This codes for CASIQGAMNTEAFF.

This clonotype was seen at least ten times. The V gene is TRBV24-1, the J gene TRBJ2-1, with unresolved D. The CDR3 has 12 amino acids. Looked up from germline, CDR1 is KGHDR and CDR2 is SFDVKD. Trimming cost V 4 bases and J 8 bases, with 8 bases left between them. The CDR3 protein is CATSDLSHEQFF. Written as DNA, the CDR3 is TGTGCCACCAGTGACCTCTCTCATGAGCAGTTCTTC.

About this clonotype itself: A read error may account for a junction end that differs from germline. CDR3 amino acids: CASSFVATRVDTQYF. The CDR3 nucleotides are TGTGCCAGCAGCTTTGTAGCGACCAGGGTGGATACGCAATATTTT. This chain connects TRBV11-2 to TRBJ2-3; D possibly matches TRBD1 or TRBD2 (5 bases each). CDR3 length: 15 residues. Germline V lookup: CDR1 SGHAT, CDR2 FQNNGV.

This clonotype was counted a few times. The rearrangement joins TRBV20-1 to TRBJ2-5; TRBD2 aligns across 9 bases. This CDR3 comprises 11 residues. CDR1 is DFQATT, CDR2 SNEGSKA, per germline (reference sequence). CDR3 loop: CLAGAQEKQYF. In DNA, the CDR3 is TGCTTAGCGGGAGCCCAAGAGAAACAGTACTTC.

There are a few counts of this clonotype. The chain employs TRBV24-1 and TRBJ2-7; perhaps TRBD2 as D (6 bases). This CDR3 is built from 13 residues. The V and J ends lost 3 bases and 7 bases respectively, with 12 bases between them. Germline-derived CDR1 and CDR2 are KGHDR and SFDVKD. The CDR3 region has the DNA TGTGCCACCAGTGATCTGGGGGGAGAGGAGCAGTACTTC. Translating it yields CATSDLGGEEQYF.

CDR3 residues: CASSLAASGGQETQYF. In DNA form, the CDR3 reads TGTGCCAGCAGCTTAGCGGCTAGCGGGGGGCAAGAGACCCAGTACTTC. The chain couples TRBV7-2 to TRBJ2-5, with 11 positions matching TRBD2. J was trimmed by 2 bases and V by 0 bases; bases with no gene match: 2. The CDR3 is 16 residues long. The germline V gene has CDR1 SGHTA and CDR2 FQGNSA.

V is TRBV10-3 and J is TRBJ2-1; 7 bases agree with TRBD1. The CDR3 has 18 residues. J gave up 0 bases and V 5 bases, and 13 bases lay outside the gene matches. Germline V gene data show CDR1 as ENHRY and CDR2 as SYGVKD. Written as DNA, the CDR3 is TGTGCCATCAGTAACCTGAAGACACGGGACAGCTCCTACAATGAGCAGTTCTTC. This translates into CAISNLKTRDSSYNEQFF.

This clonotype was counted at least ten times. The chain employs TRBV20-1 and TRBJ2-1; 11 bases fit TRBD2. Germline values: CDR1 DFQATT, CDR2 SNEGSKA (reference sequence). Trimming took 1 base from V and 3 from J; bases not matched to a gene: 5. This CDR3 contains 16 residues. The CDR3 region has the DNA TGCAGTGCTAGAGTCCTCACTAGCGGGAGCTACAATGAGCAGTTCTTC. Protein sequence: CSARVLTSGSYNEQFF.

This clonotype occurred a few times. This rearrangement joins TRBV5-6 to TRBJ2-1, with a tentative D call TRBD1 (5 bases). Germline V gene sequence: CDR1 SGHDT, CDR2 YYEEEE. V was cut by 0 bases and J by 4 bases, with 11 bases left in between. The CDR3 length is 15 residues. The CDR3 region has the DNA TGTGCCAGCAGCTTGGGGCAGGGCATTTACAATGAGCAGTTCTTC. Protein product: CASSLGQGIYNEQFF.

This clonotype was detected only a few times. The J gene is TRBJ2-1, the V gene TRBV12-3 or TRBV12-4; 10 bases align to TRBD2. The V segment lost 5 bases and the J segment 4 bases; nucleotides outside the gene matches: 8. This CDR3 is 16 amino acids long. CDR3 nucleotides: TGTGCCAGCAGTACTTTTCCTAGCGGGGGATACAATGAGCAGTTCTTC. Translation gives CASSTFPSGGYNEQFF.

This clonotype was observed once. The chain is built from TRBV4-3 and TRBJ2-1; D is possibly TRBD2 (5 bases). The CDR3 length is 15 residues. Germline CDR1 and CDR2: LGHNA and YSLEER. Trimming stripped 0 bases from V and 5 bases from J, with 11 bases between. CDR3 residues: CASSQDFRRNNEQFF. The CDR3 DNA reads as TGCGCCAGCAGCCAAGATTTTCGGAGGAACAATGAGCAGTTCTTC.

The CDR3, as DNA: TGTGCCAGCAGCCCTGGACAGGGAATGGGAAATGAGCAGTTCTTC. It encodes CASSPGQGMGNEQFF. The rearrangement links TRBV2 to TRBJ2-1; 8 bases agree with TRBD1. With V trimmed by 6 bases and J by 7 bases, 11 bases remained unmatched. This CDR3 spans 15 amino acids. Germline assignment: CDR1 SNHLY and CDR2 FYNNEI.

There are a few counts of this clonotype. The CDR3 sequence is CASSARFSGANVLTF. The CDR3 nucleotides are TGTGCCAGCAGCGCTCGGTTTTCTGGGGCCAACGTCCTGACTTTC. The chain carries TRBV9 and TRBJ2-6; no clear D. This CDR3 has 15 amino acids. CDR1 SGDLS and CDR2 YYNGEE come from the germline V gene. Trimming stripped 3 bases from V and 1 base from J, with 8 bases between.

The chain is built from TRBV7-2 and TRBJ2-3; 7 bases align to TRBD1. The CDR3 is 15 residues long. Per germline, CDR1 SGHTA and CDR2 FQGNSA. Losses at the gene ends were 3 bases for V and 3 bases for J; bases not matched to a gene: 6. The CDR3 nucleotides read TGTGCCAGCAGCTTGGGACAGAAACTAACAGATACGCAGTATTTT. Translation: CASSLGQKLTDTQYF.

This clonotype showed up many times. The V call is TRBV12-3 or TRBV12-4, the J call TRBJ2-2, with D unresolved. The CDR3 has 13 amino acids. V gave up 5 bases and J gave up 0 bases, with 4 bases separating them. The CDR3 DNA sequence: TGTGCCAGCAGTCCAACGAACACCGGGGAGCTGTTTTTT. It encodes CASSPTNTGELFF.

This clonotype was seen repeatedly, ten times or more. The CDR3 protein is CASSYRVGDQPQHF. DNA for the CDR3: TGTGCCAGCAGTTACAGGGTTGGAGATCAGCCCCAGCATTTT. The rearrangement uses TRBV6-6 and TRBJ1-5; D is undetermined. Trimming stripped 2 bases from V and 5 bases from J, with 10 bases between. Per the germline V gene, CDR1 is MNHNY and CDR2 is SVGAGI (reference sequence). The length of the CDR3 is 14 residues.

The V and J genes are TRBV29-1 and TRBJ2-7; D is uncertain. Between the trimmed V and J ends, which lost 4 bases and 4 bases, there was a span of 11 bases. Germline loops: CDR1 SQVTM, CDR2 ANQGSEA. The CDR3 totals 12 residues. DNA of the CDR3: TGCAGCGTTGGCGTCCAAGGATACGAGCAGTACTTC. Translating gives CSVGVQGYEQYF.